The 17 T cell receptor beta chains in this list originate from one sample, sequenced in a study of identical twins. TCRdb re-analysed the 5' RACE reads in MiXCR, keeping a single row per CDR3 protein. The sample shows approximately 230,000 distinct CDR3 sequences, roughly 13% of them seen only once. Specimen: memory (CD45RO+) T cells sorted from blood. The receptors originated from a young woman in good health.

This chain uses TRBV24-1 with TRBJ2-1; D not resolved. Germline V gene sequence: CDR1 KGHDR, CDR2 SFDVKD. The CDR3 spans 13 residues. The V gene lost 3 bases and the J gene lost 3 bases, with 5 bases spanning the gap. This CDR3 is CATSDQYYNEQFF. CDR3 DNA sequence: TGTGCCACCAGTGATCAATACTACAATGAGCAGTTCTTC.

J is TRBJ2-1 and V is TRBV20-1; 9 bases match TRBD2. This CDR3 is 18 amino acids long. The V segment lost 5 bases and the J segment 7 bases; nucleotides outside the gene matches: 21. CDR1 is DFQATT, CDR2 SNEGSKA, per germline (reference sequence). In DNA form, the CDR3 reads TGCAGTGCTCGTCCTCTGGGGATCCGCGGGAGGGCGGGTAATGAGCAGTTCTTC. It encodes CSARPLGIRGRAGNEQFF.

This clonotype was picked up a small number of times. The chain joins TRBV4-3 to TRBJ2-3; TRBD2 agrees at 8 bases. Germline V gene data show CDR1 as LGHNA and CDR2 as YSLEER. CDR3 length: 16 residues. The trim removed 0 bases at V and 7 bases at J, leaving 9 bases unmatched. The CDR3 DNA reads TGCGCCAGCAGCCAAGAACACGGGAGGGCCGGGTATACGCAGTATTTT. Translation: CASSQEHGRAGYTQYF.

The chain links TRBV19 to TRBJ1-2; 7 bases map to TRBD1. Unmatched junction bases numbered 14, after V lost 4 bases and J lost 3 bases. CDR1 and CDR2 (germline): LNHDA, SQIVND (reference sequence). The CDR3 has 17 amino acids. Here the CDR3 DNA reads TGTGCCAGTAGTACCAAACCGGGACAGCCTTTTTACTATGGCTACACCTTC. It encodes CASSTKPGQPFYYGYTF.

V and J are TRBV27 and TRBJ2-5; D remains ambiguous. The ends were cut back, 1 base at V and 1 base at J, with 4 bases in the middle. The germline CDR1 and CDR2 sequences are MNHEY and SMNVEV (reference sequence). The length of the CDR3 is 13 residues. The CDR3 loop reads CASSLFFQETQYF. Written as DNA, the CDR3 is TGTGCCAGCAGTTTATTCTTCCAAGAGACCCAGTACTTC.

In this sample, this clonotype turned up a few times. This chain connects TRBV28 to TRBJ1-2, with TRBD1 identical over 7 bases. The CDR3 has 14 amino acids. The V and J ends lost 7 bases and 2 bases, in that order; junction bases with no gene match: 7. CDR1 is MDHEN and CDR2 is SYDVKM in the germline V gene. In DNA form, the CDR3 reads TGTGCCAGCAAGGTACAGGGGCGGAACTATGGCTACACCTTC. It codes for CASKVQGRNYGYTF.

The chain links TRBV12-3 or TRBV12-4 to TRBJ2-3; TRBD2 might be the D (6 bases). CDR3 length: 19 residues. CDR3 sequence: CTISLARFTGRAFTDTQYF. As DNA, the CDR3 is TGTACCATCAGTTTAGCCCGATTCACCGGGAGAGCATTCACAGATACGCAGTATTTT.

The chain joins TRBV6-2 or TRBV6-3 to TRBJ2-5, with 10 nucleotides matching TRBD2. The CDR3 extends over 14 amino acids. V lost 6 bases and J lost 2; bases outside the gene matches: 3. Per the germline V gene, CDR1 is MNHEY and CDR2 is SVGEGT. The CDR3 protein is CASRRSGRQETQYF. The CDR3 nucleotides are TGTGCCAGCAGACGTAGCGGGAGGCAAGAGACCCAGTACTTC.

This clonotype was seen a few times. The genes are TRBV5-1 and TRBJ2-1, with D possibly TRBD1 on 6 matching bases. The CDR3 runs 16 residues. Germline V gives CDR1 SGHRS, CDR2 YFSETQ. V was clipped by 5 bases and J by 0 bases, with 15 bases between them. The CDR3 nucleotides are TGCGCCAGCAGGAGGGGGTTTCTAGACTCCTACAATGAGCAGTTCTTC. The encoded protein is CASRRGFLDSYNEQFF.

This clonotype was seen many times. V usage is TRBV12-3 or TRBV12-4 and J usage is TRBJ2-1, with a weak D call TRBD2 (6 bases). The CDR3 extends over 14 amino acids. The V end was cut by 7 bases, the J end by 5 bases, with 15 bases between. In DNA form, the CDR3 reads TGTGCCAGCAAACGGGAGAGAGCCGACAATGAGCAGTTCTTC. It specifies CASKRERADNEQFF.

The chain combines TRBV20-1 with TRBJ2-1; 10 nucleotides line up with TRBD2. Germline V lookup: CDR1 DFQATT, CDR2 SNEGSKA (reference sequence). V shed 1 base and J 9 bases; nucleotides not matched to a gene: 9. The CDR3 has 15 amino acids. The CDR3, as DNA: TGCAGTGCTAGAGTGGGGCTAGCGGGAGTTGTTGAGCAGTTCTTC. Encoded protein: CSARVGLAGVVEQFF.

This clonotype was found a few times. The rearrangement links TRBV6-5 to TRBJ1-2; D unresolved. The CDR3 is 14 residues long. The germline gives CDR1 MNHEY, CDR2 SVGAGI. V lost 1 base to trimming and J lost 2 bases, with 8 bases between them. The CDR3 loop reads CASSYLEQNYGYTF. DNA of the CDR3: TGTGCCAGCAGTTACTTGGAACAGAACTATGGCTACACCTTC.

This clonotype turned up a few times. This chain uses TRBV5-1 with TRBJ1-6; 8 bases line up with TRBD1. Per the germline V gene, CDR1 is SGHRS and CDR2 is YFSETQ. V was pared by 2 bases and J by 10 bases, with 5 bases of the junction left unmatched. The CDR3 sequence is 14 residues long. CDR3 bases: TGCGCCAGCAGCTTCCAGGGGGCAGGCTCACCCCTCCACTTT. Translation gives CASSFQGAGSPLHF. Full variable domain (remainder filled in from reference TRBV5-1 and TRBJ1-6): KAGVTQTPRYLIKTRGQQVTLSCSPISGHRSVSWYQQTPGQGLQFLFEYFSETQRNKGNFPGRFSGRQFSNSRSEMNVSTLELGDSALYLCASSFQGAGSPLHFGNGTRLTVT.

In this sample, this clonotype turned up a few times. This sequence joins TRBV10-3 and TRBJ2-7; D possibly uses TRBD1 or TRBD2 (5 bases each). There are 15 residues in the CDR3. Per the germline V gene, CDR1 is ENHRY and CDR2 is SYGVKD. Trimming stripped 3 bases from V and 2 bases from J, with 14 bases between. The CDR3 spells CAISDPGTATYEQYF. The CDR3 DNA reads TGTGCCATCAGTGACCCCGGGACCGCGACCTACGAGCAGTACTTC.

This clonotype was counted ten times or more. The chain joins TRBV20-1 to TRBJ2-3, with 14 nucleotides matching TRBD2. Germline loops: CDR1 DFQATT, CDR2 SNEGSKA (reference sequence). The V gene end was trimmed by 2 bases and the J gene end by 4 bases; junction bases not matched to a gene: 11. This CDR3 is built from 18 residues. The CDR3 DNA reads as TGCAGTGCTAGAAACATTGGGCGACTAGCGGGGGGGCCAGATACGCAGTATTTT. It encodes CSARNIGRLAGGPDTQYF.

This clonotype has only a few counts. The chain joins TRBV20-1 to TRBJ2-3; 9 bases map to TRBD2. Unmatched junction bases numbered 7, after V lost 0 bases and J lost 6 bases. The CDR3 is 15 residues long. The germline V gene encodes CDR1 DFQATT and CDR2 SNEGSKA (reference sequence). For the CDR3, the DNA is TGCAGTGCTAGAGAGGGGCGGGGGGGCGATGATACGCAGTATTTT. Its translation: CSAREGRGGDDTQYF.

This clonotype occurred once. This chain connects TRBV6-5 to TRBJ2-7; TRBD1 aligns across 11 bases. The CDR3 totals 17 residues. V was pared by 2 bases and J by 2 bases, with 8 bases of the junction left unmatched. In germline, CDR1 is MNHEY, CDR2 SVGAGI. CDR3 sequence reads: CASSYALPGQGAYEQYF. CDR3 nucleotides: TGTGCCAGCAGTTACGCCCTTCCGGGACAGGGGGCCTACGAGCAGTACTTC.